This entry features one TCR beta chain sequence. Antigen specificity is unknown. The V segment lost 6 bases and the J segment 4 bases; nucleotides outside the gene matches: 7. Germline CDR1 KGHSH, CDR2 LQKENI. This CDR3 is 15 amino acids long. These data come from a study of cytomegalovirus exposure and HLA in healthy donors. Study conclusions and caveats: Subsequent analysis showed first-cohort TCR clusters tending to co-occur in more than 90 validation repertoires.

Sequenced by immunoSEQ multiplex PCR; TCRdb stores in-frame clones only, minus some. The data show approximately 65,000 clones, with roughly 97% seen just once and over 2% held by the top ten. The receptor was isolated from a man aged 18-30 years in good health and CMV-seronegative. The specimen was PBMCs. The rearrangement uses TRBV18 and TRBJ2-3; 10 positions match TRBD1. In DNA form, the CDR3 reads TGTGCCAGCTCTTCCGGGACAGGGGAGGCAGATACGCAGTATTTT. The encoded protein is CASSSGTGEADTQYF.